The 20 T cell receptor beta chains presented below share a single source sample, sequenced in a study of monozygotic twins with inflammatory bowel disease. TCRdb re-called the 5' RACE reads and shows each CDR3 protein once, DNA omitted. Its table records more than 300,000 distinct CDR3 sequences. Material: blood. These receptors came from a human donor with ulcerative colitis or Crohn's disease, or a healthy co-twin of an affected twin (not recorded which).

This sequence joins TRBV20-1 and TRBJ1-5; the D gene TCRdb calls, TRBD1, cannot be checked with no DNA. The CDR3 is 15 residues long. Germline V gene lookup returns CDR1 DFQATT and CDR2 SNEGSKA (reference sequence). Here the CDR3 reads CSARDTGYSNQPQHF.

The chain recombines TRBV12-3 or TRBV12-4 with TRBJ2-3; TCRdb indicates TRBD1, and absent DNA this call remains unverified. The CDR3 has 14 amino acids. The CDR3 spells CASSFFQGTDTQYF.

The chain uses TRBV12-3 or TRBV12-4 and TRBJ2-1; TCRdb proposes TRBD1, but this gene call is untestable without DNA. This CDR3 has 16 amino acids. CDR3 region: CASSLGGGLSFGEQFF.

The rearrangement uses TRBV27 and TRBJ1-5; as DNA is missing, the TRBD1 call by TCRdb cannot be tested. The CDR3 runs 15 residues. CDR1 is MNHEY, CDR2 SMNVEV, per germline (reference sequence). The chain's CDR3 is CASSLSWGGFQPQHF.

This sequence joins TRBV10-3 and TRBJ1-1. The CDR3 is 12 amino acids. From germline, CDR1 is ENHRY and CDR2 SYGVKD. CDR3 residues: CAIRKAGTEAFF.

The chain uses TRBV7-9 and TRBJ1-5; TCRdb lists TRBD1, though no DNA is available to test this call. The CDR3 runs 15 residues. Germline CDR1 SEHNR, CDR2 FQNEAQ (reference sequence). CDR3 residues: CASSLGTGHGQPQHF. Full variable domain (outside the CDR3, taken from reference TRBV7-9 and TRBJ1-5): DTGVSQNPRHKITKRGQNVTFRCDPISEHNRLYWYRQTLGQGPEFLTYFQNEAQLEKSRLLSDRFSAERPKGSFSTLEIQRTEQGDSAMYLCASSLGTGHGQPQHFGDGTRLSIL.

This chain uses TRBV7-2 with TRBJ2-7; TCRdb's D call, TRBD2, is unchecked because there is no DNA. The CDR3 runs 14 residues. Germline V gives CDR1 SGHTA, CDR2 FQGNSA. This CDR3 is CASLTSGGSYEQYF. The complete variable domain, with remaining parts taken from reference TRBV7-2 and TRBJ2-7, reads GAGVSQSPSNKVTEKGKDVELRCDPISGHTALYWYRQSLGQGLEFLIYFQGNSAPDKSGLPSDRFSAERTGGSVSTLTIQRTQQEDSAVYLCASLTSGGSYEQYFGPGTRLTVT.

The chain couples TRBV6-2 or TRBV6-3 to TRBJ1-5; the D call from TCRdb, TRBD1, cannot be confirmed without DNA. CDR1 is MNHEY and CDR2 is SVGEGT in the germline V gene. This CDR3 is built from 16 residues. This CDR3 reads CASSYLRGVSNQPQHF.

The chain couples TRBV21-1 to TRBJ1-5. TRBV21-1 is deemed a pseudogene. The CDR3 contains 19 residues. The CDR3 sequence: CASSKGKYHVGNVCQPQHF.

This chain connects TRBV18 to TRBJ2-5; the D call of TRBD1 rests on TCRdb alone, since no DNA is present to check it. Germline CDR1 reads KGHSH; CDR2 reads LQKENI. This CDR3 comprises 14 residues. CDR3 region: CASSPDRGGKTQYF.

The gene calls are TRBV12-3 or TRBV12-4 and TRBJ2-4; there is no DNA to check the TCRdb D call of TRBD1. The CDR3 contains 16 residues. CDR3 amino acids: CASSLAVQGVKNIQYF.

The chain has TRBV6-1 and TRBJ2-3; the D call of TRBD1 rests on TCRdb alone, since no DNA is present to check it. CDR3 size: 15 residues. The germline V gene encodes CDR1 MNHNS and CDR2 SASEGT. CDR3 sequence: CASRLTGLDTDTQYF.

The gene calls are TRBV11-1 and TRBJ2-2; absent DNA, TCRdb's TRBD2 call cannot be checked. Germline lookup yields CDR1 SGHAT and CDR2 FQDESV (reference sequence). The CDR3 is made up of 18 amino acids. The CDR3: CASSLGDGGGKNTGELFF.

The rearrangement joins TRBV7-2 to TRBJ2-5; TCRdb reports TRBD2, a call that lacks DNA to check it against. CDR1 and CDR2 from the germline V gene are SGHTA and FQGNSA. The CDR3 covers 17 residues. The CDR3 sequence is CASSLAVLASYQETQYF.

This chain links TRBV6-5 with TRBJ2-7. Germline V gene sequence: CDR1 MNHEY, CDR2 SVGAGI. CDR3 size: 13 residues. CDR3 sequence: CASSSGKSYEQYF.

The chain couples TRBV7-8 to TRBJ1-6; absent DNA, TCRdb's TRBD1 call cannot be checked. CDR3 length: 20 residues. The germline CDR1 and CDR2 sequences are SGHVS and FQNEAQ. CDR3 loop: CASSLGARGGQGRISSPLHF.

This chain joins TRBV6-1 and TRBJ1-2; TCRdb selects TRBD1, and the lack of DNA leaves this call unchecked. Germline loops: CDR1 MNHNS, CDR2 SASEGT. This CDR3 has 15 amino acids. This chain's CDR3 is CASSRYGGANYGYTF.

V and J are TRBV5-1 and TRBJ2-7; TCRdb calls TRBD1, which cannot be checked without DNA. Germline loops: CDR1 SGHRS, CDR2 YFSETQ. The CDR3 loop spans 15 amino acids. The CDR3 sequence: CASSFTGKGSYEQYF.

CDR3: CSAATGGNQPQHF. This chain links TRBV29-1 with TRBJ1-5; TCRdb lists TRBD1, though no DNA is available to test this call. This CDR3 has 13 residues. The germline V gene encodes CDR1 SQVTM and CDR2 ANQGSEA. Full variable domain (missing parts from reference TRBV29-1 and TRBJ1-5): SAVISQKPSRDICQRGTSLTIQCQVDSQVTMMFWYRQQPGQSLTLIATANQGSEATYESGFVIDKFPISRPNLTFSTLTVSNMSPEDSSIYLCSAATGGNQPQHFGDGTRLSIL.

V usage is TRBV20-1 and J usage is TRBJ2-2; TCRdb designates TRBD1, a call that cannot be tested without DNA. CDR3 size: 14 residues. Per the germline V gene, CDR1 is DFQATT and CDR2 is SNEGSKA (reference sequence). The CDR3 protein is CSARPGVDTGELFF.